This T cell receptor beta chain was captured by sequencing in a study of blood T cell repertoires in COVID-19. Looking at the study overall: T cells, B-cell-depleted T cells, or PBMCs supplied cDNA or gDNA.

Germline V gives CDR1 LGHDT, CDR2 YNNKEL (reference sequence). The CDR3 contains 14 residues. V was cut by 2 bases and J by 8 bases, with 12 bases left in between. Those enrolled, adults aged about 18 to 95 years, came from under 25 US areas. Two negative PCRs, clearance, or symptom resolution were required of recovered Cohort 3 donors. As originally analysed: Reference gene primer amplification yielded estimated nucleated cell counts. Assay: immunoSEQ multiplex PCR; the TCRdb copy retains only in-frame clones and omits some. V and J calls and clone size are as listed in that table; D and trimming were resolved from the DNA. Of fewer than 400,000 clones in the sample, over 75% were seen once. This clone was recorded a few times.

The clonotype was recovered from a young man who had recovered from COVID-19. Input material: PBMCs or T cells enriched from blood (not recorded which). The chain links TRBV3-1 (or the pseudogene TRBV3-2) to TRBJ1-4, with D tentatively TRBD1 (5 bases). The DNA of the CDR3 is TGTGCCAGCAGCCAACGGGGGGGAAAAGAAAAACTGTTTTTT. It is translated as CASSQRGGKEKLFF.